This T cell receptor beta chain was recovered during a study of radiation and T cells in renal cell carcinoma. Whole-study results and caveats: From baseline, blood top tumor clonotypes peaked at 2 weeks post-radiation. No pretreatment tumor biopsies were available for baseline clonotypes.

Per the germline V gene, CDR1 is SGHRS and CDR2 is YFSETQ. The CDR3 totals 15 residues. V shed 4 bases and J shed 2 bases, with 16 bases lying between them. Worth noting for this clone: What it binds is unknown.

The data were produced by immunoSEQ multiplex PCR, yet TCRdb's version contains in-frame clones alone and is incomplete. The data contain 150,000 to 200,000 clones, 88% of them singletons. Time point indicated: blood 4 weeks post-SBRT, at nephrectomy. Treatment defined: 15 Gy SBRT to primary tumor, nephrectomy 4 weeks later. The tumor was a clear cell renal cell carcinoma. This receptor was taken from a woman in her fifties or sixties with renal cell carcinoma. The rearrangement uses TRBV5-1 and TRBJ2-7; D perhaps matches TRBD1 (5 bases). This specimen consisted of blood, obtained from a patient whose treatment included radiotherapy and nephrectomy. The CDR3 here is CASSLGLRVPYEQYF. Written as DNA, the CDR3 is TGCGCCAGCAGCCTGGGTCTCAGGGTCCCCTACGAGCAGTACTTC.